Following are 29 T cell receptor beta chains from one sample sequenced in a study of CD8 T cells in ankylosing spondylitis (dated by TCRdb to 2016 to 2017). Library preparation was by 5' RACE. The run used an Illumina HiSeq 2500. TCRdb cleaned the public reads at Q25 with fastp, built clones with MiXCR and kept in-frame beta chains. Every distinct CDR3 protein forms one entry, paired with its most common genes and DNA. The table for this sample lists just under 350,000 distinct CDR3 sequences; about 15% of them were counted only once. The ten most abundant clones make up about 1% of the sample. Sequencing used blood, either unsorted or a sorted T cell fraction (not recorded which). These receptor sequences come from a male donor with ankylosing spondylitis or in good health (not recorded which).

This clonotype was seen only a few times. CDR3 nucleotide sequence: TGTGCCAGCAGCCAAGACTCCGGGGAGACCCAGTACTTC. Protein: CASSQDSGETQYF. The gene calls are TRBV4-2 and TRBJ2-5, with D unresolved. CDR1 is LGHNA, CDR2 YNFKEQ, per germline. V was clipped by 0 bases and J by 5 bases, with 7 bases between them. The CDR3 extends over 13 amino acids.

This clonotype was seen a handful of times. V and J are TRBV20-1 and TRBJ2-1; 11 bases fit TRBD2. Germline CDR1 reads DFQATT; CDR2 reads SNEGSKA (reference sequence). The V gene end was trimmed by 0 bases and the J gene end by 7 bases; junction bases not matched to a gene: 5. The CDR3 is made up of 15 amino acids. CDR3: CSARDGSGGANEQFF. Written as DNA, the CDR3 is TGCAGTGCTAGAGATGGTAGCGGGGGGGCGAATGAGCAGTTCTTC.

This clonotype has at least ten counts. The chain employs TRBV5-6 and TRBJ2-7; perhaps TRBD1 as D (5 bases). CDR3 length: 12 residues. Trimming pared 4 bases from V and 9 bases from J, leaving 14 bases between. Germline lookup yields CDR1 SGHDT and CDR2 YYEEEE. DNA of the CDR3: TGTGCCAGCAGCACAGGCCCCCAGTCGCAGTACTTC. It specifies CASSTGPQSQYF. Based on the CDR3 plus reference TRBV5-6 and TRBJ2-7, the full variable domain is DAGVTQSPTHLIKTRGQQVTLRCSPKSGHDTVSWYQQALGQGPQFIFQYYEEEERQRGNFPDRFSGHQFPNYSSELNVNALLLGDSALYLCASSTGPQSQYFGPGTRLTVT.

A word on this clonotype: This CDR3 is missing its conserved last phenylalanine or tryptophan, likely due to a read error. The rearrangement joins TRBV3-1 to TRBJ2-5, with D uncertain. CDR3 length: 17 residues. With 2 bases removed from V and 1 base from J, the gap between germline ends came to 17 bases. Germline V gene lookup returns CDR1 LGHDT and CDR2 YNNKEL (reference sequence). The CDR3 spells CASSQPFQWAAQETQYL. CDR3 bases: TGTGCCAGCAGCCAACCTTTTCAGTGGGCAGCCCAAGAGACCCAGTACCTC.

This clonotype turned up a few times. The chain has TRBV20-1 and TRBJ1-4; D remains ambiguous. V lost 5 bases and J lost 8, with 15 bases in between. This CDR3 has 13 residues. Germline lookup yields CDR1 DFQATT and CDR2 SNEGSKA (reference sequence). The CDR3 DNA reads TGCAGTGCTCTGGGTCCCCTGGAAGAAAAACTGTTTTTT. It yields the protein CSALGPLEEKLFF.

In its sample, this clonotype was seen a few times. The genes are TRBV5-1 and TRBJ2-3; either TRBD1 or TRBD2 may fit D (5 bases each). The CDR3 length is 15 residues. V was pared by 3 bases and J by 5 bases, with 16 bases between. Germline V gives CDR1 SGHRS, CDR2 YFSETQ. CDR3 sequence reads: CASSSEGSRKDTQYF. CDR3 bases: TGCGCCAGCAGCTCCGAGGGGTCTAGGAAAGATACGCAGTATTTT.

This clonotype was counted a few times. The V call is TRBV7-2, the J call TRBJ2-1; maybe TRBD2 (6 bases). V was cut by 1 base and J by 8 bases, with 18 bases left in between. The CDR3 spans 16 residues. The germline CDR1 and CDR2 sequences are SGHTA and FQGNSA. CDR3 protein: CASSLELASPRHEQFF. The DNA of the CDR3 is TGTGCCAGCAGCTTAGAACTAGCTTCCCCTCGGCATGAGCAGTTCTTC.

The chain joins TRBV5-1 to TRBJ2-7, with 9 bases identical to TRBD2. After removal of 4 bases from V and 7 bases from J, the junction contained 9 bases not matched to a gene. CDR1 is SGHRS, CDR2 YFSETQ, per germline. The CDR3 length is 14 residues. The CDR3 spells CASSRPGLAGEQYF. The CDR3 nucleotides read TGCGCCAGCAGCAGGCCGGGACTAGCAGGGGAGCAGTACTTC.

This clonotype was observed a handful of times. The rearrangement uses TRBV20-1 and TRBJ1-5; D not resolved. Deletions cut 0 bases from V and 7 bases from J, with 13 bases between. The CDR3 consists of 14 residues. Germline assignment: CDR1 DFQATT and CDR2 SNEGSKA (reference sequence). CDR3 in DNA: TGCAGTGCTAGAGATAGGGCGCTCGGGCAGCCCCAGCATTTT. This sequence encodes CSARDRALGQPQHF.

This chain links TRBV29-1 with TRBJ2-7, with D maybe TRBD1 (5 bases). V was clipped by 6 bases and J by 0 bases, with 9 bases between them. The CDR3 extends over 12 amino acids. Germline V gives CDR1 SQVTM, CDR2 ANQGSEA. CDR3 sequence: CSVQVSSYEQYF. The DNA of the CDR3 is TGCAGCGTACAGGTCAGCTCCTACGAGCAGTACTTC.

This clonotype was recorded at least ten times. The genes are TRBV11-2 and TRBJ1-1, with 9 bases that match TRBD1. This CDR3 is built from 15 residues. Germline CDR1 reads SGHAT; CDR2 reads FQNNGV. V gave up 5 bases and J gave up 5 bases; unmatched junction bases: 9. CDR3 sequence reads: CASSLGQGLQTEAFF. Here the CDR3 DNA reads TGTGCCAGCAGCCTGGGACAGGGCCTCCAAACTGAAGCTTTCTTT. The full variable domain, in which reference TRBV11-2 and TRBJ1-1 provide the parts outside the CDR3, is EAGVAQSPRYKIIEKRQSVAFWCNPISGHATLYWYQQILGQGPKLLIQFQNNGVVDDSQLPKDRFSAERLKGVDSTLKIQPAKLEDSAVYLCASSLGQGLQTEAFFGQGTRLTVV.

This clonotype was observed a few times. The chain is built from TRBV12-3 or TRBV12-4 and TRBJ2-7; D is possibly TRBD1 or TRBD2 (6 bases each). V dropped 1 base and J dropped 2 bases, with 12 bases sitting between them. The CDR3 is made up of 15 amino acids. CDR3 nucleotides: TGTGCCAGCAGTTTAGTCCGGGGGCATCCCTACGAGCAGTACTTC. Translated: CASSLVRGHPYEQYF.

This chain joins TRBV14 and TRBJ2-1; D unresolved. Trimming removed 2 bases at V and 10 bases at J, with 12 bases between. CDR3 size: 13 residues. Germline V lookup: CDR1 SGHDN, CDR2 FVKESK. The CDR3, as DNA: TGTGCCAGCAGCCAACAGCTAGTGGGGGAGCAGTTCTTC. Encoded protein: CASSQQLVGEQFF.

This clonotype has a handful of counts. The chain couples TRBV29-1 to TRBJ2-3; D gene unclear. Trimming pared 7 bases from V and 6 bases from J, leaving 14 bases between. Germline V gene data show CDR1 as SQVTM and CDR2 as ANQGSEA. This CDR3 has 12 residues. CDR3 loop: CSAAPAGDTQYF. CDR3 sequence (DNA): TGCAGCGCCGCCCCGGCCGGGGATACGCAGTATTTT.

The chain is built from TRBV10-3 and TRBJ2-5, with TRBD1 matching over 8 bases. J was trimmed by 2 bases and V by 6 bases; bases with no gene match: 8. The CDR3 covers 15 residues. CDR1 and CDR2 from the germline V gene are ENHRY and SYGVKD. The CDR3 DNA sequence: TGTGCCATCAGCATTACTAACAGGGGGCAAGAGACCCAGTACTTC. Its translation is CAISITNRGQETQYF.

This clonotype was picked up a small number of times. The chain couples TRBV4-1 to TRBJ2-5; D gene unclear. CDR3 length: 13 residues. Trimming took 0 bases from V and 8 from J, leaving 10 bases between them. Germline V gene sequence: CDR1 MGHRA, CDR2 YSYEKL. The DNA for the CDR3 is TGCGCCAGCAGCCAAGACGAAATGGGCACCCAGTACTTC. Translating it yields CASSQDEMGTQYF.

This clonotype has a handful of counts. The chain uses TRBV7-8 and TRBJ2-3; D call uncertain. The CDR3 contains 13 residues. Germline values: CDR1 SGHVS, CDR2 FQNEAQ. V was pared by 7 bases and J by 0 bases, with 8 bases between. This CDR3 reads CASTQQSTDTQYF. The CDR3 DNA sequence: TGTGCCAGCACCCAACAGAGCACAGATACGCAGTATTTT.

The V gene is TRBV15, the J gene TRBJ2-1, with D perhaps matching TRBD2 (5 bases). Germline lookup yields CDR1 LNHNV and CDR2 YYDKDF (reference sequence). Trimming took 1 base from V and 0 from J, leaving 7 bases between them. This CDR3 is built from 15 residues. The CDR3 is CATSRAAGSYNEQFF. CDR3 in DNA: TGTGCCACCAGCAGAGCGGCGGGCTCCTACAATGAGCAGTTCTTC.

There are a few counts of this clonotype. The genes are TRBV7-9 and TRBJ1-2; D ambiguous. The V end lost 1 base, the J end lost 4 bases, and 10 bases lay between the germline ends. The CDR3 covers 14 residues. Germline CDR1 SEHNR, CDR2 FQNEAQ (reference sequence). This CDR3 reads CASSLDSPFYGYTF. The CDR3 bases are TGTGCCAGCAGCTTAGACAGCCCGTTCTATGGCTACACCTTC. The variable domain in full, completed from reference TRBV7-9 and TRBJ1-2, reads DTGVSQNPRHKITKRGQNVTFRCDPISEHNRLYWYRQTLGQGPEFLTYFQNEAQLEKSRLLSDRFSAERPKGSFSTLEIQRTEQGDSAMYLCASSLDSPFYGYTFGSGTRLTVV.

This clonotype was recorded a few times. The rearrangement uses TRBV6-5 and TRBJ1-3; TRBD1 agrees at 7 bases. V shed 0 bases and J 0 bases; nucleotides not matched to a gene: 8. Germline V gives CDR1 MNHEY, CDR2 SVGAGI. CDR3 length: 18 amino acids. The CDR3 reads CASSYSWPGGNSGNTIYF. CDR3 coding DNA: TGTGCCAGCAGTTACTCATGGCCAGGGGGAAACTCTGGAAACACCATATATTTT.

In its sample, this clonotype was seen a few times. The chain has TRBV19 and TRBJ2-7; tentative D call: TRBD1 (5 bases). V lost 5 bases, J lost 5 bases, and 16 bases lay in between. Germline-derived CDR1 and CDR2 are LNHDA and SQIVND (reference sequence). The CDR3 consists of 14 residues. This chain's CDR3 is CASSLRQLGHEQYF. In nucleotides, the CDR3 is TGTGCCAGTAGTCTACGACAGCTGGGCCACGAGCAGTACTTC.

The J gene is TRBJ1-1, the V gene TRBV4-2, with D perhaps matching TRBD1 (5 bases). Germline CDR1 LGHNA, CDR2 YNFKEQ. There are 16 residues in the CDR3. Trimming took off 1 base at V and 6 bases at J, with 18 bases between the two ends. CDR3 DNA: TGTGCCAGCAGCCAAGTAGCGGCAGGGAGGGATGCTGAAGCTTTCTTT. Encoded protein: CASSQVAAGRDAEAFF.

This clonotype was counted between two and nine times. This chain connects TRBV30 to TRBJ2-7, with D tentatively TRBD2 (7 bases). Trimming removed 0 bases at V and 3 bases at J, with 15 bases between. The CDR3 runs to 15 residues. Germline lookup yields CDR1 GTSNPN and CDR2 SVGIG (reference sequence). The CDR3 sequence is CAWSVDGGHFYEQYF. The CDR3 DNA reads as TGTGCCTGGAGTGTAGACGGGGGGCACTTCTACGAGCAGTACTTC.

This clonotype was recorded many times. The chain uses TRBV3-1 and TRBJ2-1; 7 bases fit TRBD2. This CDR3 region has 13 residues. The germline V gene has CDR1 LGHDT and CDR2 YNNKEL (reference sequence). V lost 7 bases and J lost 9; bases outside the gene matches: 9. The CDR3 loop is CASISSPSGEQFF. In DNA, the CDR3 is TGTGCCAGCATTTCCAGCCCTAGCGGTGAGCAGTTCTTC.

This chain links TRBV19 with TRBJ1-6, with D unclear. Germline CDR1 is LNHDA and CDR2 is SQIVND (reference sequence). Trimming removed 7 bases from V and 7 bases from J, with 11 bases in between. The CDR3 is made up of 13 amino acids. This chain's CDR3 is CASKSARNSPLHF. In DNA, the CDR3 is TGTGCCAGTAAAAGCGCCAGGAATTCACCCCTCCACTTT.

This clonotype appeared a few times. This chain uses TRBV19 with TRBJ2-1; tentative D call: TRBD1 (6 bases). This CDR3 region has 14 residues. V lost 4 bases and J lost 2, with 9 bases in between. Germline CDR1 and CDR2: LNHDA and SQIVND (reference sequence). The CDR3 spells CASSSPGAYNEQFF. The CDR3 bases are TGTGCCAGTAGTAGTCCAGGGGCCTACAATGAGCAGTTCTTC.

This clonotype was counted at least ten times. V gene TRBV7-9 combines with J gene TRBJ1-5, with D unresolved. Trimming took 2 bases from V and 5 from J, leaving 13 bases between them. Germline V lookup: CDR1 SEHNR, CDR2 FQNEAQ (reference sequence). This CDR3 comprises 15 residues. This CDR3 is CASSLSRAPYQPQHF. CDR3 sequence (DNA): TGTGCCAGCAGCTTAAGCCGGGCTCCCTATCAGCCCCAGCATTTT.

J is TRBJ2-5 and V is TRBV5-1; D is unresolved. Trimming took off 0 bases at V and 6 bases at J, with 12 bases between the two ends. Germline V gives CDR1 SGHRS, CDR2 YFSETQ. This CDR3 has 14 residues. DNA of the CDR3: TGCGCCAGCAGCTTGGTAAACTCGGAACAGACCCAGTACTTC. Its translation: CASSLVNSEQTQYF.

CDR3 loop: CASSLWSSASTDTQYF. In DNA form, the CDR3 reads TGTGCCAGCAGCTTATGGTCGAGCGCTAGCACAGATACGCAGTATTTT. The chain employs TRBV11-2 and TRBJ2-3, with no clear D. From germline, CDR1 is SGHAT and CDR2 FQNNGV. This CDR3 spans 16 amino acids. Trimming stripped 2 bases from V and 0 bases from J, with 12 bases between.